This T cell receptor beta chain was sequenced in a study of T cell responses to AZD1222 COVID-19 vaccine. Study outcomes and limitations: Sampling that yielded the repertoires occurred only after the peak T cell response.

The table came from immunoSEQ multiplex PCR; TCRdb's copy has only in-frame clones and leaves some out. In the table there are 98,000 or so clones, 85% to 90% of which are singletons. V dropped 2 bases and J dropped 0 bases, with 11 bases sitting between them. The germline CDR1 and CDR2 sequences are SGHRS and YFSETQ. This CDR3 has 15 residues. The sample holds one count of this clone. The antigen is unknown. The source was peripheral blood, collected 28 days after the second AZD1222 dose. The receptor comes from an adult who received the AZD1222 COVID-19 vaccine. The gene calls are TRBV5-1 and TRBJ1-1; the D gene is possibly TRBD1 (5 bases). CDR3 DNA: TGCGCCAGCAGCTTCCGGGGGTATATGAACACTGAAGCTTTCTTT. Translating gives CASSFRGYMNTEAFF.